Below are 18 T cell receptor beta chains sequenced from a single sample in a study of blood T cell repertoires in COVID-19. Only in-frame clones appear in the TCRdb table, and some are missing; sequencing was by immunoSEQ multiplex PCR. The table includes approximately 140,000 clones, 80% to 85% detected once. The sample was peripheral blood. Every receptor here comes from a man between 25 and 39 years old with COVID-19, enrolled during active disease.

This rearrangement joins TRBV6-6 to TRBJ1-2; 7 bases are a match to TRBD1. There are 13 residues in the CDR3. Trimming took 4 bases from V and 7 from J; bases not matched to a gene: 6. Germline V gene sequence: CDR1 MNHNY, CDR2 SVGAGI (reference sequence). The chain's CDR3 is CASSSGGFGGYTF. CDR3 DNA: TGTGCCAGCAGTTCAGGGGGGTTCGGTGGCTACACCTTC.

The chain joins TRBV3-1 (or the pseudogene TRBV3-2) to TRBJ2-1; 9 nucleotides align to TRBD1. CDR3 length equals 16 residues. Trimming cost V 4 bases and J 7 bases; bases outside gene matches: 11. The germline V gene encodes CDR1 LGHDT and CDR2 YNNKEL (reference sequence). This CDR3 is CASSPEVGQGQNEQFF. CDR3 sequence (DNA): TGTGCCAGCAGCCCGGAAGTGGGACAGGGACAAAATGAGCAGTTCTTC.

The chain recombines TRBV19 with TRBJ1-3; weak D call: TRBD1 (5 bases). The germline V gene encodes CDR1 LNHDA and CDR2 SQIVND (reference sequence). Trimming cost V 6 bases and J 1 base, with 10 bases left between them. The CDR3 covers 14 residues. CDR3 amino acids: CASRPGVSGNTIYF. Written as DNA, the CDR3 is TGTGCCAGTAGACCGGGGGTTTCTGGAAACACCATATATTTT.

This clone was seen a few times. The chain has TRBV7-3 and TRBJ1-2; D perhaps matches TRBD1 (5 bases). V was trimmed by 5 bases and J by 3 bases, leaving 13 bases between them. The germline V gene has CDR1 SGHTA and CDR2 FQGTGA. CDR3 length equals 14 residues. The CDR3 loop reads CASSPQGEDYGYTF. The CDR3 nucleotides read TGTGCCAGCAGCCCCCAAGGGGAGGACTATGGCTACACCTTC.

This chain links TRBV30 with TRBJ1-1; possible D gene TRBD1, 6 bases. Germline V lookup: CDR1 GTSNPN, CDR2 SVGIG (reference sequence). The length of the CDR3 is 14 residues. V shed 0 bases and J shed 10 bases, with 18 bases lying between them. For the CDR3, the DNA is TGTGCCTGGAGTGTAGGGACATCCAATTCCAGAGCTTTCTTT. This codes for CAWSVGTSNSRAFF.

This clone has just a few counts. V usage is TRBV12-3 or TRBV12-4 and J usage is TRBJ1-2; D not resolved. Trimming cost V 7 bases and J 8 bases, with 14 bases left between them. The CDR3 loop spans 12 amino acids. CDR3 DNA sequence: TGTGCCAGCACTTTGGGGAGTCAAGGCTACACCTTC. Translating gives CASTLGSQGYTF.

This clone was counted a few times. The CDR3 protein is CASSRLFAEAFF. CDR3 bases: TGTGCCAGCAGCCGACTCTTTGCTGAAGCTTTCTTT. The chain uses TRBV5-8 and TRBJ1-1; D is unclear. The CDR3 has 12 residues. The germline V gene has CDR1 SGHTS and CDR2 YDEGEE. V dropped 4 bases and J dropped 6 bases, with 10 bases sitting between them.

V is TRBV28 and J is TRBJ1-1, with a tentative D call TRBD1 (6 bases). V was clipped by 3 bases and J by 1 base, with 15 bases between them. The CDR3 spans 16 residues. Germline V gene lookup returns CDR1 MDHEN and CDR2 SYDVKM. In nucleotides, the CDR3 is TGTGCCAGCAGTTTGTACAGGGTAAGAAGGAACACTGAAGCTTTCTTT. As protein: CASSLYRVRRNTEAFF.

V is TRBV25-1 and J is TRBJ1-5, with TRBD1 matching over 8 bases. CDR3 length: 14 amino acids. Germline trimming cut 4 bases from V and 2 bases from J; bases unmatched to any gene: 1. Germline V gene data show CDR1 as MGHDK and CDR2 as SYGVNS. Written as DNA, the CDR3 is TGTGCCAGCAGTGGGGGACAGGGCAATCAGCCCCAGCATTTT. As protein: CASSGGQGNQPQHF.

The V call is TRBV10-3, the J call TRBJ2-7; 9 bases match TRBD1. V lost 7 bases to trimming and J lost 5 bases; unmatched junction nucleotides: 6. This CDR3 region has 13 residues. Germline loops: CDR1 ENHRY, CDR2 SYGVKD. The CDR3 DNA sequence: TGTGCCATCAATCCGGGACAGGGCCACGAGCAGTACTTC. The encoded protein is CAINPGQGHEQYF.

The chain uses TRBV24-1 and TRBJ2-1, with 9 bases matching TRBD1. CDR3 length equals 21 residues. CDR1 KGHDR and CDR2 SFDVKD come from the germline V gene. J gave up 7 bases and V 3 bases, and 24 bases lay outside the gene matches. Here the CDR3 reads CATSDLGTGPRHRGGKNEQFF. CDR3 sequence (DNA): TGTGCCACCAGTGATCTGGGGACAGGGCCCCGTCACAGGGGAGGGAAGAATGAGCAGTTCTTC.

The genes are TRBV7-3 and TRBJ1-2; weak D call: TRBD1 (6 bases). With 6 bases removed from V and 0 bases from J, the gap between germline ends came to 14 bases. The length of the CDR3 is 15 residues. CDR1 and CDR2 from the germline V gene are SGHTA and FQGTGA. For the CDR3, the DNA is TGTGCCAGCAGTTCAGGGGATGGGGCTAACTATGGCTACACCTTC. The encoded protein is CASSSGDGANYGYTF.

The chain links TRBV29-1 to TRBJ1-4, with no clear D. CDR3 size: 13 residues. CDR1 is SQVTM, CDR2 ANQGSEA, per germline. Trimming stripped 4 bases from V and 3 bases from J, with 9 bases between. CDR3 sequence: CSVAGTANEKLFF. CDR3 in DNA: TGCAGCGTTGCGGGAACGGCTAATGAAAAACTGTTTTTT.

This rearrangement joins TRBV6-2 or TRBV6-3 to TRBJ2-1; TRBD2 agrees at 7 bases. The trim removed 4 bases at V and 9 bases at J, leaving 12 bases unmatched. Germline assignment: CDR1 MNHEY and CDR2 SVGEGT. The CDR3 contains 15 residues. In DNA form, the CDR3 reads TGTGCCAGCAGTTGGGCGGGAGCCCGGCCAAGTGAGCAGTTCTTC. Encoded protein: CASSWAGARPSEQFF.

The V gene is TRBV4-1, the J gene TRBJ2-7; D possibly corresponds to TRBD2 (5 bases). The CDR3 length is 17 residues. CDR1 is MGHRA and CDR2 is YSYEKL in the germline V gene. V gave up 1 base and J gave up 1 base, with 17 bases separating them. CDR3 DNA: TGCGCCAGCAGCCAAGGACTGGCCGGACTCGAATCCTACGAGCAGTACTTC. Amino acids: CASSQGLAGLESYEQYF.

The chain links TRBV28 to TRBJ1-5; D remains ambiguous. The V gene's germline CDR1 is MDHEN and CDR2 SYDVKM. The CDR3 has 12 amino acids. Trimming cost V 6 bases and J 3 bases, with 6 bases left between them. As DNA, the CDR3 is TGTGCCAGCAGCAGGATCAATCAGCCCCAGCATTTT. Amino acid sequence: CASSRINQPQHF.

The table lists this clone with a few counts. This sequence joins TRBV28 and TRBJ1-6; 7 bases are a match to TRBD1. After removal of 5 bases from V and 10 bases from J, the junction contained 11 bases not matched to a gene. This CDR3 comprises 15 residues. The germline V gene encodes CDR1 MDHEN and CDR2 SYDVKM. The CDR3 spells CASSPGTARGSPLHF. CDR3 coding DNA: TGTGCCAGCAGTCCCGGGACAGCGAGGGGCTCACCCCTCCACTTT. Supplemented by reference TRBV28 and TRBJ1-6, the full variable domain reads DVKVTQSSRYLVKRTGEKVFLECVQDMDHENMFWYRQDPGLGLRLIYFSYDVKMKEKGDIPEGYSVSREKKERFSLILESASTNQTSMYLCASSPGTARGSPLHFGNGTRLTVT.

This rearrangement joins TRBV28 to TRBJ2-5, with 8 nucleotides matching TRBD1. The CDR3 runs 16 residues. Germline CDR1 MDHEN, CDR2 SYDVKM. After removal of 3 bases from V and 7 bases from J, the junction contained 13 bases not matched to a gene. CDR3 in amino acids: CASSFPGQGGVSTQYF. CDR3 sequence (DNA): TGTGCCAGCAGTTTCCCAGGACAGGGCGGTGTTTCGACCCAGTACTTC.